This is a list of T cell receptor beta chains from one sample in a study of blood T cell repertoires in COVID-19. The method was immunoSEQ multiplex PCR; TCRdb's version includes in-frame clones alone and lacks a portion of them. This sample has under 300,000 clones, with roughly 80% found just once. Sequenced material: peripheral blood. Receptor source: a young woman with acute or convalescent COVID-19. CDR3s include the opening cysteine and the closing phenylalanine or tryptophan. A D gene is named only where the DNA matches it firmly. Clone size appears in some rows only: once, few, many, or a class for an expanded clone.

clone_size	j_call	v_call	d_call	cdr3_nt	cdr3_aa
NA	TRBJ2-5	TRBV7-2	TRBD2	TGTGCCAGCAGCTTATCTTTACCGGGACTAGCCCCAGAGACCCAGTACTTC	CASSLSLPGLAPETQYF
NA	TRBJ2-2	TRBV5-1	NA	TGCGCCAGCAGCAGTCGGGCAGGGGACACCGGGGAGCTGTTTTTT	CASSSRAGDTGELFF
NA	TRBJ1-2	TRBV6-5	NA	TGTGCCAGCAGGACAGATCTTTATGGCTACACCTTC	CASRTDLYGYTF
once	TRBJ1-1	TRBV5-6	TRBD1	TGTGCCAGCAGTACTCCGGGACAGGGTAACATAATGAACACTGAAGCTTTCTTT	CASSTPGQGNIMNTEAFF
NA	TRBJ2-2	TRBV19	TRBD1	TGTGCTTGTAAACCCAGGACAGGGGGCACCGGGGAGCTGTTTTTT	CACKPRTGGTGELFF
NA	TRBJ2-7	TRBV7-2	TRBD2	TGTGCCAGCAGCTTTAGGACTAGCTTTCCAACGTCCTACGAGCAGTACTTC	CASSFRTSFPTSYEQYF
NA	TRBJ2-5	TRBV20-1	NA	TGCAGTGCTAGTGTGGCAGGGAGGTTGGAGACCCAGTACTTC	CSASVAGRLETQYF
once	TRBJ2-3	TRBV24-1	NA	TGTGCCACCAGTGATTTCGCAGGGTCCATCACAGATACGCAGTATTTT	CATSDFAGSITDTQYF
NA	TRBJ2-1	TRBV27	TRBD2	TGTGCCAGCACCCCGGGCTACGGGAGGGGTGAGCAGTTCTTC	CASTPGYGRGEQFF
NA	TRBJ2-1	TRBV6-1	TRBD2	TGTGCCAGCAGTGAGACTAGCGAGATTGAGCAGTTCTTC	CASSETSEIEQFF
few	TRBJ2-4	TRBV19	NA	TGTGCCAGTAGTATCCGGGGGTGGGCCAAAAACATTCAGTACTTC	CASSIRGWAKNIQYF
many	TRBJ2-3	TRBV6-4	NA	TGTGCCAGCAGTGAGCGGGACACAGATACGCAGTATTTT	CASSERDTDTQYF
NA	TRBJ1-5	TRBV6-2/TRBV6-3	TRBD1	TGTGCCAGCAGTTCCGACAGGGAAATAAATCAGCCCCAGCATTTT	CASSSDREINQPQHF
NA	TRBJ1-5	TRBV28	NA	TGTGCCAGCAGCGTTGGGACGGGAGGGTTACAGCCCCAGCATTTT	CASSVGTGGLQPQHF
many	TRBJ2-2	TRBV25-1	TRBD2	TGTGCCAGCAGTGGGGGACTAGCAGCGACCGGGGAGCTGTTTTTT	CASSGGLAATGELFF
NA	TRBJ2-1	TRBV6-5	NA	TGTGCCAGCAGCTTCTTTAGCGGCAATGAGCAGTTCTTC	CASSFFSGNEQFF
NA	TRBJ2-1	TRBV29-1	NA	TGCAGCGTTGGGACAGGACTATCCTACAATGAGCAGTTCTTC	CSVGTGLSYNEQFF
once	TRBJ2-7	TRBV29-1	NA	TGCAGCGTTCTTCCACTAGGGGGAACCTACGAGCAGTACTTC	CSVLPLGGTYEQYF
NA	TRBJ2-7	TRBV10-2	TRBD1	TGCGCCAGCACCGCCGGACAGGGTTTATTCTACGAGCAGTACTTC	CASTAGQGLFYEQYF
NA	TRBJ2-7	TRBV28	TRBD2	TGTGCCAGCAGGGGGACTAGCGGCTCCTACGAGCAGTACTTC	CASRGTSGSYEQYF
NA	TRBJ2-3	TRBV4-1	NA	TGCGCCAGCAGCCAGGGGGCTCCCGGGACAGATACGCAGTATTTT	CASSQGAPGTDTQYF
NA	TRBJ1-5	TRBV10-3	NA	TGTGCCACCTCATCCCAGGGAATCGGAGATCAGCCCCAGCATTTT	CATSSQGIGDQPQHF
NA	TRBJ2-4	TRBV13	TRBD2	TGTGCCAGCAGCAGCCGGGACTACGAAAACATTCAGTACTTC	CASSSRDYENIQYF
NA	TRBJ1-4	TRBV15	NA	TGTGCCACCAGCAAGGGGGCAACTAATGAAAAACTGTTTTTT	CATSKGATNEKLFF
NA	TRBJ1-1	TRBV9	NA	TGTGCCAGCAGCCAAGGAGGGTTCACTGAAGCTTTCTTT	CASSQGGFTEAFF
once	TRBJ1-5	TRBV21-1	NA	TGTGCCAGCACCAAACGTCGGGGATTTCAGCCCCAGCATTTT	CASTKRRGFQPQHF
NA	TRBJ2-1	TRBV28	TRBD2	TGTGCCAGCAGTAGGGGGACTAGCGGGAGAAATGAGCAGTTCTTC	CASSRGTSGRNEQFF
NA	TRBJ2-1	TRBV5-6	NA	TGTGCCAGCAGCTCGTACTACAATGAGCAGTTCTTC	CASSSYYNEQFF
NA	TRBJ2-3	TRBV13	TRBD1	TGTGCCAGCAGCCCCCCCTGGGGACAGGGGAGCACAGATACGCAGTATTTT	CASSPPWGQGSTDTQYF
NA	TRBJ2-3	TRBV30	NA	TGTGCCTGGAGTGTACGTGGCACACTAGCAGATACGCAGTATTTT	CAWSVRGTLADTQYF
once	TRBJ2-4	TRBV2	TRBD1	TGTGCCAGCAGTAGACAGGGTTTAGACAAAAACATTCAGTACTTC	CASSRQGLDKNIQYF
NA	TRBJ2-2	TRBV27	NA	TGTGCCAGCAGTTTATCAGGGGTCGGGACCGGGGAGCTGTTTTTT	CASSLSGVGTGELFF
NA	TRBJ1-5	TRBV19	NA	TGTGCCACCACACAGGGTTTCCGATATCAGCCCCAGCATTTT	CATTQGFRYQPQHF
NA	TRBJ1-2	TRBV6-2/TRBV6-3	NA	TGTGCCAGCAGCTCCTGGGGACTTTATGGCTACACCTTC	CASSSWGLYGYTF
NA	TRBJ1-2	TRBV28	NA	TGTGCCAGCAGTTTCCCCCCGGGGATGGGTAATGGCTACACCTTC	CASSFPPGMGNGYTF
NA	TRBJ2-7	TRBV6-5	TRBD1	TGTGCCAGCAGTTACTCGACAGGGGCCTACGAGCAGTACTTC	CASSYSTGAYEQYF
NA	TRBJ2-3	TRBV7-2	NA	TGTGCCAGCAGCTTAGCGACGGGAGGCACAGATACGCAGTATTTT	CASSLATGGTDTQYF
NA	TRBJ2-1	TRBV7-2	TRBD2	TGTGCCAGCAGCACCGGGACTAGCCGTTATGAGCAGTTCTTC	CASSTGTSRYEQFF
NA	TRBJ2-7	TRBV10-1	NA	TGCGCCAGCAGTGTCGCGCGGGAAGGGGACGAGCAGTACTTC	CASSVAREGDEQYF
NA	TRBJ1-6	TRBV28	NA	TGTGCCAGCAGTTTATTGGCAGGGGAGACGAATCTCCACTTT	CASSLLAGETNLHF
NA	TRBJ2-7	TRBV7-2	TRBD1	TGTGCCAGCAGCGAGGACAGGGGGCGGCTGTACGAGCAGTACTTC	CASSEDRGRLYEQYF
NA	TRBJ2-7	TRBV4-2	TRBD1	TGTGCCAGCAGCCCCGCCCATGGACAGGAGCCCTACGAGCAGTACTTC	CASSPAHGQEPYEQYF
NA	TRBJ2-7	TRBV7-9	TRBD2	TGTGCCAGCAGCCGGGGAGCGAGCGGGAGTTCCTACGAGCAGTACTTC	CASSRGASGSSYEQYF
NA	TRBJ2-1	TRBV6-5	TRBD2	TGTGCCAGCAGAGAGACTAGCGGGAGTTTCAATGAGCAGTTCTTC	CASRETSGSFNEQFF
NA	TRBJ2-7	TRBV4-1	TRBD1	TGCGCCAGCAGCCACACCGGGACAGGGGGCGGGTACGAGCAGTACTTC	CASSHTGTGGGYEQYF
NA	TRBJ1-4	TRBV3-1/TRBV3-2	TRBD1	TGTGCCAGCAGTCCCCCGGGACAGGGGTCGGGTGAAAAACTGTTTTTT	CASSPPGQGSGEKLFF
NA	TRBJ2-1	TRBV2	NA	TGTGCCAGCAGTGAAGTTGGGGCCTCCTACAATGAGCAGTTCTTC	CASSEVGASYNEQFF
NA	TRBJ1-2	TRBV3-1/TRBV3-2	NA	TGTGCCAGCAGCCAAGCCCTAACAGTTCAAAGGAACTATGGCTACACCTTC	CASSQALTVQRNYGYTF
NA	TRBJ2-5	TRBV9	TRBD2	TGTGCCAGCAGCGTAGACTCTAGCGGGAGTTCGGAGACCCAGTACTTC	CASSVDSSGSSETQYF
NA	TRBJ2-2	TRBV2	TRBD1	TGTGCCAGCAGTGAAGCGCTCCGGGACAGGGATACCGGGGAGCTGTTTTTT	CASSEALRDRDTGELFF
NA	TRBJ1-3	TRBV7-2	NA	TGTGCCAGCAGCTTTTGGGCACCCTCGGCTGGAAACACCATATATTTT	CASSFWAPSAGNTIYF
NA	TRBJ2-1	TRBV7-9	TRBD2	TGTGCCAGCAGCGAACGGACTAGCGCCGTAGACAATGAGCAGTTCTTC	CASSERTSAVDNEQFF
NA	TRBJ2-7	TRBV4-2	TRBD2	TGTGCCAGCAGCCCGCCGGGGGGGACCTACGAGCAGTACTTC	CASSPPGGTYEQYF
many	TRBJ2-2	TRBV28	NA	TGTGCCAGCAGTTTGGGAGGGAACACCGGGGAGCTGTTTTTT	CASSLGGNTGELFF
NA	TRBJ2-1	TRBV12-3/TRBV12-4	NA	TGTGCCAGCAGGCTAACTTACAATGAGCAGTTCTTC	CASRLTYNEQFF